The rows below give T cell receptor beta chains drawn from one sample of a study of T-cell reconstitution after alpha-beta-depleted transplantation in children. TCRdb analysed the PCR reads with MiXCR anew, one entry per CDR3 protein. Of fewer than 250,000 distinct CDR3 sequences listed, approximately 8.9% are singletons. The sequences come from PBMCs, mostly from graft donor cells, collected 180 days after TCRalphabeta/CD19-depleted stem cell transplant. These receptors all come from a male patient younger than 18 who had a stem cell transplant for acute lymphoblastic leukemia, so the T cells may come from the graft donor. CDR3s include the opening cysteine and the closing phenylalanine or tryptophan. The D gene is left open where the match is weak. Size is stated for part of the rows, as once, few or many counts, or as a class when the clone is expanded.

TRBV5-1	TRBD1	TRBJ2-3	many	TGCGCCAGCAGCCCGGGACAGTTCACAGATACGCAGTATTTT	CASSPGQFTDTQYF
TRBV5-4	.	TRBJ2-2	many	TGTGCCAGCAGCTTGCGTTCCGGGAGTAACACCGGGGAGCTGTTTTTT	CASSLRSGSNTGELFF
TRBV28	TRBD1	TRBJ1-6	few	TGTGCCAGCAGTAACCCCCCGGGACAGGGAGCGATTAATTCACCCCTCCACTTT	CASSNPPGQGAINSPLHF
TRBV6-9	.	TRBJ1-6	many	TGTGCCAGGGCCGATAAAGGGAATTCACCCCTCCACTTT	CARADKGNSPLHF
TRBV5-4	TRBD1	TRBJ1-1	.	TGTGCCAGCAGCAAGGACAGGGGGCACGGGAACACTGAAGCTTTCTTT	CASSKDRGHGNTEAFF
TRBV20-1	.	TRBJ2-2	many	TGCAGTGCTAGAGAAAATATAAACACCGGGGAGCTGTTTTTT	CSARENINTGELFF
TRBV9	TRBD2	TRBJ2-3	many	TGTGCCAGCAGCGTAACGGGGGGGACCACAGATACGCAGTATTTT	CASSVTGGTTDTQYF
TRBV9	.	TRBJ1-1	many	TGTGCCAGCAGCGAGGAGCCTGGAGCGAACACTGAAGCTTTCTTT	CASSEEPGANTEAFF
TRBV11-1	TRBD2	TRBJ2-1	few	TGTGCCAGCAGCTTCTCGGTAGCGGGTTATTACAATGAGCAGTTCTTC	CASSFSVAGYYNEQFF
TRBV4-1	TRBD2	TRBJ2-5	few	TGCGCCAGCAGCCAAGTGGGGGGGGGGTACCAAGAGACCCAGTACTTC	CASSQVGGGYQETQYF
TRBV12-3/TRBV12-4	TRBD2	TRBJ2-3	.	TGTGCCAGCCGGACTAGCGAGATAACGCAGTATTTT	CASRTSEITQYF
TRBV20-1	.	TRBJ1-5	many	TGCAGTGCTATTCCAGGGGAGGGTTTAAATCAGCCCCAGCATTTT	CSAIPGEGLNQPQHF
TRBV5-1	TRBD1	TRBJ2-1	medium-sized	TGCGCCAGCAGTTCCACAGGGGAACCTTACAATGAGCAGTTCTTC	CASSSTGEPYNEQFF
TRBV15	TRBD2	TRBJ2-7	many	TGTGCCACCAGCAGAGAACCGGACAGGGGAAGGGTAGGGACTAGCGGATACTCCTACGAGCAGTACTTC	CATSREPDRGRVGTSGYSYEQYF
TRBV12-3/TRBV12-4	.	TRBJ1-5	.	TGTGCCACCTGCCGAACCCGGGACGGAAATCAGCCCCAGCATTTT	CATCRTRDGNQPQHF
TRBV5-1	.	TRBJ2-7	many	TGCGCCAGCAGCTGGAACCGGGACACGAGCTCCTACGAGCAGTACTTC	CASSWNRDTSSYEQYF
TRBV20-1	TRBD1	TRBJ1-1	many	TGCAGTGCTAGAGATCGGGACAGACTAAACACTGAAGCTTTCTTT	CSARDRDRLNTEAFF
TRBV7-2	.	TRBJ2-7	.	TGTGCCAGCAGCTTTGGGACCTGGCAGGGGTCGTCCTACGAGCAGTACTTC	CASSFGTWQGSSYEQYF
TRBV29-1	TRBD2	TRBJ2-5	many	TGCAGCGTTGTACTAGCGGGCTTCCAAGAGACCCAGTACTTC	CSVVLAGFQETQYF
TRBV12-3/TRBV12-4	.	TRBJ1-1	many	TGTGCCAGCAGTTTAGTTGGGCGGGACACTGAAGCTTTCTTT	CASSLVGRDTEAFF
TRBV4-3	TRBD1	TRBJ1-2	many	TGCGCCAGCAGCCAACGACAGGGGTTTAACTATGGCTACACCTTC	CASSQRQGFNYGYTF
TRBV20-1	TRBD2	TRBJ2-7	many	TGCAGTGCTTACGCTAGGACTAGCGGGGGCTACGAGCAGTACTTC	CSAYARTSGGYEQYF
TRBV29-1	TRBD1	TRBJ2-2	many	TGCAGCGTTGTGACAGGGGTTACCGGGGAGCTGTTTTTT	CSVVTGVTGELFF
TRBV20-1	.	TRBJ1-1	many	TGCAGTGTCGACCCCTGGGGTACTGGCACTGAAGCTTTCTTT	CSVDPWGTGTEAFF
TRBV6-1	TRBD1	TRBJ1-1	many	TGTGCCAGCAGACGACTTCCAGGGGGAGTGAACACTGAAGCTTTCTTT	CASRRLPGGVNTEAFF
TRBV18	.	TRBJ1-6	many	TGTGCCAGCTCACCAGCTGTTCTAGGATCACCCCTCCACTTT	CASSPAVLGSPLHF
TRBV2	TRBD1	TRBJ1-1	many	TGTGCCAGCAGAACCGGGACAGGGAATACTGAAGCTTTCTTT	CASRTGTGNTEAFF
TRBV6-5	TRBD1	TRBJ2-1	many	TGTGCCAGCAGTTACGGGACAGACGTACGGAATGAGCAGTTCTTC	CASSYGTDVRNEQFF
TRBV9	TRBD1	TRBJ2-3	many	TGTGCCAGCAGCGTCAAGGGGGCGTATAAAACAGATACGCAGTATTTT	CASSVKGAYKTDTQYF
TRBV29-1	.	TRBJ1-2	many	TGCAGCGCTGGAGACCCGATCGTTAACTATGGCTACACCTTC	CSAGDPIVNYGYTF
TRBV19	.	TRBJ1-5	few	TGTGCCAGACCAACAGGGAATCAGCCCCAGCATTTT	CARPTGNQPQHF
TRBV11-2	.	TRBJ2-7	many	TGTGCCAGCAGCCCCCCGGGCTCCTACGAGCAGTACTTC	CASSPPGSYEQYF
TRBV6-1	TRBD1	TRBJ1-5	many	TGTGCCAGCAGTGAAAGGGGGCAGGGGCCCCAGCATTTT	CASSERGQGPQHF
TRBV5-6	.	TRBJ1-1	many	TGTGCCAGCAGCATTCAGGGGACTGAAGCTTTCTTT	CASSIQGTEAFF
TRBV11-2	TRBD1	TRBJ2-5	many	TGTGCCAGCAGCTTAGTCGGACAGGGAGGTATGCTTCAAGAGACCCAGTACTTC	CASSLVGQGGMLQETQYF
TRBV20-1	.	TRBJ2-7	many	TGCAGTTTATCCATGAGGGGCCGGAGCGAGCAGTACTTC	CSLSMRGRSEQYF
TRBV5-6	TRBD1	TRBJ2-7	many	TGTGCCAGCAGCTTAGGACAGGGGGCAGAAGCGCCGAGGGGAGAGCAGTACTTC	CASSLGQGAEAPRGEQYF
TRBV12-3/TRBV12-4	.	TRBJ2-3	many	TGTGCCAGCACTGGTGCCGGGAGAACAGATACGCAGTATTTT	CASTGAGRTDTQYF
TRBV27	.	TRBJ2-7	many	TGTGCCAGCAGTTTCGGGCCGGGGGCCGGGCAGTACTTC	CASSFGPGAGQYF
TRBV5-8	.	TRBJ1-5	few	TGTGCCAGCAGCTTGGATCATAGGGCCTCATCATACCAGCATTTT	CASSLDHRASSYQHF
TRBV20-1	TRBD1	TRBJ2-7	many	TGCAGTGCCCCAAGGACAGGGGGGTACGAGCAGTACTTC	CSAPRTGGYEQYF
TRBV6-5	TRBD1	TRBJ2-7	.	TGTGCCAGCAGTTACGGGACAGCCGAGCAGTACTTC	CASSYGTAEQYF
TRBV18	.	TRBJ2-3	.	TGTGCCAGCTCACCATTAAGCGGGCCCAGCCACTCTTCTAGCACAGATACGCAGTATTTT	CASSPLSGPSHSSSTDTQYF
TRBV5-1	.	TRBJ1-1	many	TGCGCCAGCAGCTTGCTGGGATGGGGTGAAGCTTTCTTT	CASSLLGWGEAFF
TRBV6-5	TRBD1	TRBJ1-2	.	TGTGCCGCCCACCTCGGGACAGGGGCCGGATACACCTTC	CAAHLGTGAGYTF
TRBV5-1	TRBD1	TRBJ2-7	many	TGCGCCAGCAGCTTGGGGCAGGGGGCCACGTACGAGCAGTACTTC	CASSLGQGATYEQYF
TRBV5-1	.	TRBJ2-7	many	TGCGCCAGCAGCTTGGGAGGGGAACATTTATACGAGCAGTACTTC	CASSLGGEHLYEQYF
TRBV9	.	TRBJ2-1	many	TGTGCCAGCAACGCGGCGGGAAGCTACAATGAGCAGTTCTTC	CASNAAGSYNEQFF
TRBV9	.	TRBJ1-1	many	TGTGCCAGCAGCCAAAGGGTTGGAAGGACTGAAGCTTTCTTT	CASSQRVGRTEAFF
TRBV25-1	.	TRBJ2-1	many	TGTGCCAGCAGTGGAATGAAACAGGTTAATGAGCAGTTCTTC	CASSGMKQVNEQFF
TRBV12-3/TRBV12-4	TRBD1	TRBJ1-5	.	TGTGCCAGCAGCCCCGACAGGGGGCACATTCAGCCCCAGCATTTT	CASSPDRGHIQPQHF
TRBV24-1	.	TRBJ2-7	many	TGTGACACCACCCGGGCGGTACCCTACGAGCAGTACTTC	CDTTRAVPYEQYF
TRBV6-5	TRBD2	TRBJ2-3	many	TGTGCCAGCTGGGCGGGGGGCACAGATACGCAGTATTTT	CASWAGGTDTQYF
TRBV7-2	.	TRBJ2-1	once	TGTGCCAGTTACTATCGGAATGAGCAGTTCTTC	CASYYRNEQFF